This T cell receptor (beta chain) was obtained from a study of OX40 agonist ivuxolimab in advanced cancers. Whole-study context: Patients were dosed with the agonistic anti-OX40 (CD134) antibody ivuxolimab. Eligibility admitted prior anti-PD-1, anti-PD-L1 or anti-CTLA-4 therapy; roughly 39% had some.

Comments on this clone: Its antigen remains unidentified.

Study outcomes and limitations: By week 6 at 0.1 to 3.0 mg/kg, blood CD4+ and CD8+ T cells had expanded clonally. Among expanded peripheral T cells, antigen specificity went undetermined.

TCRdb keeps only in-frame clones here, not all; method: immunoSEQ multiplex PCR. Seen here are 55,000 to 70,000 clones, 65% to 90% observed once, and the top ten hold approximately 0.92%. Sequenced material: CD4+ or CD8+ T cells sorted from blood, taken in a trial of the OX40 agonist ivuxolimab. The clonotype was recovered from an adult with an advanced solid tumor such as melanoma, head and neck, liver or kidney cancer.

This CDR3 reads CASTRGDTQYF. The CDR3 bases are TGTGCCAGCACAAGGGGTGATACGCAGTATTTT. The rearrangement joins TRBV7-9 to TRBJ2-3; TRBD1 is a possible D gene (5 bases). With 7 bases removed from V and 6 bases from J, the gap between germline ends came to 8 bases. In germline, CDR1 is SEHNR, CDR2 FQNEAQ (reference sequence). The CDR3 length is 11 residues.